The rows below give T cell receptor beta chains drawn from one sample of a study of shared clonotypes between healthy human individuals. Assay: immunoSEQ multiplex PCR; the TCRdb copy retains only in-frame clones and omits some. Counted here are approximately 2.5 million clones, just over 90% occurring once; the ten biggest clones make up more than 0.12%. Sequencing was carried out using naive CD4+ T cells sorted from blood. The receptor set was obtained from a man aged 18 to 30 in good health. Each CDR3 is given with its conserved first and last residue. Each record gives: V gene, clone size, J gene, D gene, CDR3 DNA, CDR3 protein. A D gene is named only where the DNA matches it firmly. Where a row states a size, it is once, few, many or the class of an expanded clone; other rows omit it.

V: TRBV30
size: few
J: TRBJ1-1
D: .
DNA: TGTGCCTGGAAATCGAACGGGTTAGGGAACACTGAAGCTTTCTTT
CDR3: CAWKSNGLGNTEAFF

V: TRBV5-8
size: few
J: TRBJ1-5
D: .
DNA: TGTGCCAGCAGCTTTGTCCTATCTCAGCCCCAGCATTTT
CDR3: CASSFVLSQPQHF

V: TRBV7-9
size: .
J: TRBJ1-6
D: .
DNA: TGTGCCAGCAGCTTAGAGGGCAACAATTCACCCCTCCACTTT
CDR3: CASSLEGNNSPLHF

V: TRBV7-2
size: once
J: TRBJ2-3
D: TRBD1
DNA: TGTGCCAGCAGCGCAGGACAGGGGGCGAGGAGAGATACGCAGTATTTT
CDR3: CASSAGQGARRDTQYF

V: TRBV5-1
size: .
J: TRBJ1-3
D: TRBD1
DNA: TGCGCCAGCGCGATGAGGGGGCGCGGTGTGGACACCATATATTTT
CDR3: CASAMRGRGVDTIYF

V: TRBV2
size: .
J: TRBJ1-6
D: TRBD1
DNA: TGTGCCAGCAGAGGGACAGGGGAGCCCCTCCACTTT
CDR3: CASRGTGEPLHF

V: TRBV4-3
size: .
J: TRBJ2-2
D: .
DNA: TGCGCCAGCAGCCCCCAGGTTGTGACAGCGAACACCGGGGAGCTGTTTTTT
CDR3: CASSPQVVTANTGELFF

V: TRBV11-1
size: once
J: TRBJ2-7
D: .
DNA: TGTGCCAGCAGCCACCCTCGAGATAGCCGGCAGTACTTC
CDR3: CASSHPRDSRQYF

V: TRBV9
size: once
J: TRBJ1-5
D: TRBD1
DNA: TGTGCCAGCAGCGTAGGGACAGGGAACAATCAGCCCCAGCATTTT
CDR3: CASSVGTGNNQPQHF

V: TRBV5-5
size: .
J: TRBJ2-5
D: .
DNA: TGTGCCAGCAGCTTTAGTGGGTCCGAGACCCAGTACTTC
CDR3: CASSFSGSETQYF

V: TRBV5-1
size: .
J: TRBJ2-5
D: .
DNA: TGCGCCAGCAGCAGATTACCCTCACAGGGCCAACCTATATTTCAAGAGACCCAGTACTTC
CDR3: CASSRLPSQGQPIFQETQYF

V: TRBV5-6
size: .
J: TRBJ1-1
D: .
DNA: TGTGCCAGCAGCTTGACCACACTTGAAGCTTTCTTT
CDR3: CASSLTTLEAFF

V: TRBV19
size: .
J: TRBJ2-1
D: TRBD1
DNA: TGTGCCAGTAGTAGCACAGGGGGCTCCTACAATGAGCAGTTCTTC
CDR3: CASSSTGGSYNEQFF

V: TRBV15
size: .
J: TRBJ1-2
D: .
DNA: TGTGCCACCAGCAGAGATCTGGAGGGGACAAGCTACACCTTC
CDR3: CATSRDLEGTSYTF

V: TRBV2
size: once
J: TRBJ1-5
D: TRBD1
DNA: TGTGCCAGCACGGAGGGGGCCGGTCAGCCCCAGCATTTT
CDR3: CASTEGAGQPQHF

V: TRBV9
size: .
J: TRBJ1-2
D: TRBD1
DNA: TGTGCCAGCAGCCCCAGGGACAGCGTTAACTATGGCTACACCTTC
CDR3: CASSPRDSVNYGYTF

V: TRBV6-5
size: .
J: TRBJ2-3
D: .
DNA: TGTGCCAGCAGTCGGGGACAACTGGGAGATACGCAGTATTTT
CDR3: CASSRGQLGDTQYF

V: TRBV10-2
size: .
J: TRBJ2-3
D: TRBD1
DNA: TGCGCCAGCAGTGAGGGGACAGGACGCACAGATACGCAGTATTTT
CDR3: CASSEGTGRTDTQYF

V: TRBV29-1
size: .
J: TRBJ1-1
D: .
DNA: TGCAGCGTTGAACGCGGGTCGAACACTGAAGCTTTCTTT
CDR3: CSVERGSNTEAFF

V: TRBV9
size: .
J: TRBJ1-3
D: .
DNA: TGTGCCAGCAGCGACAGGGCTGGAAACACCATATATTTT
CDR3: CASSDRAGNTIYF

V: TRBV18
size: .
J: TRBJ2-1
D: TRBD2
DNA: TGTGCCAGCTCATCCCGACTAGCGGGGGACCTTAATGAGCAGTTCTTC
CDR3: CASSSRLAGDLNEQFF

V: TRBV6-1
size: .
J: TRBJ1-6
D: TRBD1
DNA: TGTGCCAGCAGTGGACAGGGAGGGTCCTATAATTCACCCCTCCACTTT
CDR3: CASSGQGGSYNSPLHF

V: TRBV2
size: once
J: TRBJ1-5
D: TRBD1
DNA: TGTGCCAGCAGGGACAGGGAATTAAGCAATCAGCCCCAGCATTTT
CDR3: CASRDRELSNQPQHF

V: TRBV6-5
size: .
J: TRBJ1-3
D: .
DNA: TGTGCCAGCAGCCCCGCCGGGGGGTTAAACACCATATATTTT
CDR3: CASSPAGGLNTIYF

V: TRBV5-1
size: .
J: TRBJ1-4
D: TRBD1
DNA: TGCGCCAGCAGCGATTCCGGGACAGGGCATGAAAAACTGTTTTTT
CDR3: CASSDSGTGHEKLFF

V: TRBV5-1
size: .
J: TRBJ2-3
D: .
DNA: TGCGCCAGCAGCTTGTTTGAGGGCACAGATACGCAGTATTTT
CDR3: CASSLFEGTDTQYF

V: TRBV2
size: .
J: TRBJ1-1
D: .
DNA: TGTGCCAGCAGCATACACGGAGGGGAAGCTTTCTTT
CDR3: CASSIHGGEAFF

V: TRBV14
size: .
J: TRBJ2-5
D: .
DNA: TGTGCCAGCAGCCCTCAATCGGAGGGGGCTTGGAAGACCCAGTACTTC
CDR3: CASSPQSEGAWKTQYF

V: TRBV28
size: .
J: TRBJ1-2
D: .
DNA: TGTGCCAGCAGTTTTGACTATGGCTACACCTTC
CDR3: CASSFDYGYTF

V: TRBV7-2
size: .
J: TRBJ1-4
D: .
DNA: TGTGCCAGCACGATCTCGGGGGGCCCACTGTTTTTT
CDR3: CASTISGGPLFF

V: TRBV30
size: .
J: TRBJ2-5
D: .
DNA: TGTGCCTGGAGTGGGGTGGCGGCGGAGACCCAGTACTTC
CDR3: CAWSGVAAETQYF

V: TRBV10-3
size: .
J: TRBJ1-1
D: TRBD1
DNA: TGTGCCATCAGTGGGACGGGGACAGGGCTCTTAAACACTGAAGCTTTCTTT
CDR3: CAISGTGTGLLNTEAFF

V: TRBV5-5
size: .
J: TRBJ2-5
D: TRBD2
DNA: TGTGCCAGCAGCGTAGCGGGGGAGCACGGAGAGACCCAGTACTTC
CDR3: CASSVAGEHGETQYF

V: TRBV6-6
size: .
J: TRBJ2-7
D: .
DNA: TGTGCCAGCAGTTACACCTCACAGGGCCCCTACGAGCAGTACTTC
CDR3: CASSYTSQGPYEQYF

V: TRBV5-1
size: .
J: TRBJ2-3
D: TRBD2
DNA: TGCGCCAGCGCAGTCAGGGGGCCAAGTCTAGCGGGAGCAGATACGCAGTATTTT
CDR3: CASAVRGPSLAGADTQYF

V: TRBV7-9
size: .
J: TRBJ2-3
D: .
DNA: TGTGCCAGCAGTGGGGGCAGAAGCACAGATACGCAGTATTTT
CDR3: CASSGGRSTDTQYF

V: TRBV30
size: .
J: TRBJ2-5
D: .
DNA: TGTGCCTGGAGTCTCCAAGTTAGAGAGACCCAGTACTTC
CDR3: CAWSLQVRETQYF

V: TRBV14
size: .
J: TRBJ2-7
D: TRBD2
DNA: TGTGCCAGCAGCCAGGGGGGGTGGAGGAGCTCCTACGAGCAGTACTTC
CDR3: CASSQGGWRSSYEQYF

V: TRBV7-2
size: .
J: TRBJ1-1
D: .
DNA: TGTGCCAGCAGCATCATGGGCAGGGAAATGGTCAAAAGGACTGAAGCTTTCTTT
CDR3: CASSIMGREMVKRTEAFF

V: TRBV6-5
size: .
J: TRBJ2-7
D: TRBD2
DNA: TGTGCCAGCAGTTACTTCTCCGGGACTAGCGGCTACGAGCAGTACTTC
CDR3: CASSYFSGTSGYEQYF

V: TRBV9
size: .
J: TRBJ1-1
D: .
DNA: TGTGCCAGCAGCGTATTGCCCTACACTGAAGCTTTCTTT
CDR3: CASSVLPYTEAFF